This T cell receptor beta chain was observed in a study of response to subunit inactivated influenza vaccine (dated by TCRdb to between 2018 and 2020). Turning to the overall study: Deep quantitative T cell receptor repertoire profiling was used in the study to track responses to a trivalent subunit inactivated influenza vaccine.

The study at large found these results: According to the authors, only a limited number of new T cells may be recruited by each seasonal influenza vaccination.

This clonotype was observed once. Its antigen is currently not known. Base qualities are not recorded, but no much larger clone differs from it by a single base. A single read offers scant evidence. There are 15 amino acids in the CDR3, from cysteine to phenylalanine inclusive. This entry keeps only the CDR3 DNA: 45 bases, framed from base 1. The V and J ends are trimmed by 4 bases and 2 bases, leaving 15 bases between them. CDR1 and CDR2 are read off the germline V gene as LGHNA and YNFKEQ. The library relied on RT-PCR. Sequenced on an Illumina HiSeq 2500. TCRdb passed the public sequencing reads through fastp at Q25 and MiXCR, retaining productive beta sequences. Every entry covers one CDR3 protein and lists the most common genes and DNA from its rows. Present in this sample are 530,000 or so distinct CDR3 sequences, less than 30% of which were seen just once. The ten largest account for under 2.5% of the sample.

The chain uses TRBV4-2 and TRBJ2-7; D gene: possibly TRBD2, on 5 matching bases. The sequenced sample was CD4+ T cells sorted from PBMCs, obtained roughly 5 days after vaccination. The receptor was derived from a man in his fifties who received an inactivated influenza vaccine. Donor details come from another sample of the same person, matched by shared clones. The DNA sequence follows: TGTGCCAGCAGCCGGGAGACACACGACGCCTACGAGCAGTACTTC. Translated, it reads CASSRETHDAYEQYF.